The T cell receptor beta chain described here comes from a study of human T cells and chemical hapten exposure. Study-wide context: An area of 2 cm by approximately 2 cm on upper inner arm skin received 2% DPC for sensitization.

This clonotype was detected only a few times. CDR3 size: 16 residues. V was cut by 5 bases and J by 4 bases, with 17 bases left in between. CDR1 SGHTA and CDR2 FQGNSA come from the germline V gene. Time point denoted: patch test 3, about 24 weeks after DPC sensitization. As for treatment: therapeutic diphenylcyclopropenone sensitization with weekly scalp DPC. Before extraction, the whole blood was not fractionated, and total RNA was taken from it. Within the library, unique molecular identifiers were attached to each individual cDNA molecule. Per the original data handling: Sequenced samples showed a median of around 93,000 TCRs each, with counts running from approximately 20,000 to 700,000. TCRdb re-derived calls from the RACE reads in MiXCR, one entry per CDR3 protein. These V and J calls originate from TCRdb's pipeline instead of the authors' own analysis. The data hold around 200,000 distinct CDR3 sequences, with roughly a quarter observed a single time.

The material was whole blood, obtained in connection with sensitization to the hapten diphenylcyclopropenone (DPC). This chain links TRBV7-2 with TRBJ2-2, with D perhaps TRBD1 (6 bases). This receptor was obtained from a woman in her thirties or forties with alopecia areata. Some clones in this sample may be carry-over from other donors' samples. The CDR3 nucleotides are TGTGCCAGCAGCCCCTCCGGGACATCTTTCACCGGGGAGCTGTTTTTT. Translation gives CASSPSGTSFTGELFF.